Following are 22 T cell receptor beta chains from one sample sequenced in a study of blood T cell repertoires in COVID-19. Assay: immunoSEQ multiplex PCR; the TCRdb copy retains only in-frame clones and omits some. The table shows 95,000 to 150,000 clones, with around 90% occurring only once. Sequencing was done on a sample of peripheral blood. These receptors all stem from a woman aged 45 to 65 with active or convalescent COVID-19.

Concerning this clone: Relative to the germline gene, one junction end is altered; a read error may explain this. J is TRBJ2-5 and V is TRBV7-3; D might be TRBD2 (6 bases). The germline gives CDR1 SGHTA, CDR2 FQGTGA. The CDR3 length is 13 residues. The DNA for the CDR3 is TGTGCCAGCAGTTTAACTAGCTTGGAGACCCAGTACTTC. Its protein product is CASSLTSLETQYF.

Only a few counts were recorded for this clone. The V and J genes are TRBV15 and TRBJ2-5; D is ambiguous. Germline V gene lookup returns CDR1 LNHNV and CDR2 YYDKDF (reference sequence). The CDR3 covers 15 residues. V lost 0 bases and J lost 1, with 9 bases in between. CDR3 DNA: TGTGCCACCAGCAGAGATCCTCAGGCCCAAGAGACCCAGTACTTC. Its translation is CATSRDPQAQETQYF.

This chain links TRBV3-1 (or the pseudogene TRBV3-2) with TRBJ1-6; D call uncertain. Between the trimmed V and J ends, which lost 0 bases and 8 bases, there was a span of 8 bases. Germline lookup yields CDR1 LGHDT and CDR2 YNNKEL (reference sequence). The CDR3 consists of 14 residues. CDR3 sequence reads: CASSQEVRYSPLHF. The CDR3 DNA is TGTGCCAGCAGCCAAGAGGTGAGATATTCACCCCTCCACTTT.

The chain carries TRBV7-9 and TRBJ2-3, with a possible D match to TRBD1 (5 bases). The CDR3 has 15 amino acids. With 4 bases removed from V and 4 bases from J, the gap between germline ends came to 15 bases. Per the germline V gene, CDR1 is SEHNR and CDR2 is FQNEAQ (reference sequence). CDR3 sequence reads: CASSSRIQGSDTQYF. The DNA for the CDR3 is TGTGCCAGCAGCTCGAGAATTCAGGGATCAGATACGCAGTATTTT.

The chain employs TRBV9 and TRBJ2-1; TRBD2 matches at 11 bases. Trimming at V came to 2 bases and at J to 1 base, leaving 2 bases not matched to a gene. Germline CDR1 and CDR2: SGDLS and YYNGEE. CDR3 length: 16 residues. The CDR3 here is CASSVLAGGSYNEQFF. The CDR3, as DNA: TGTGCCAGCAGCGTCTTAGCGGGAGGGTCCTACAATGAGCAGTTCTTC.

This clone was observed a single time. The CDR3 DNA reads TGTGCCAGCAGCTTATTAGTAACCCCCGGGACTGAAGCTTTCTTT. Translating it yields CASSLLVTPGTEAFF. This rearrangement joins TRBV7-8 to TRBJ1-1; no clear D. The CDR3 sequence is 15 residues long. Looked up from germline, CDR1 is SGHVS and CDR2 is FQNEAQ. V lost 2 bases and J 5 bases, leaving 15 bases between the germline ends.

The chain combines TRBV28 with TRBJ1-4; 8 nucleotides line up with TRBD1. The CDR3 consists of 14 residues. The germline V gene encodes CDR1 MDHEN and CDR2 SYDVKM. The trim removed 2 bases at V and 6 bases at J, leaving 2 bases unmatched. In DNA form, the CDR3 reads TGTGCCAGCAGTTTAGGACAGGGCGATGAAAAACTGTTTTTT. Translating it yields CASSLGQGDEKLFF.

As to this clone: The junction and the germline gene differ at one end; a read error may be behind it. Written as DNA, the CDR3 is TGTGCTAGCAGCTTACGCCAGGGGCCTAACAATGAGCAGTTCTTC. Translated, it gives CASSLRQGPNNEQFF. This sequence joins TRBV7-7 and TRBJ2-1; D is possibly TRBD1 (6 bases). CDR1 and CDR2 (germline): SSHAT, FNYEAQ (reference sequence). The CDR3 is 15 residues long.

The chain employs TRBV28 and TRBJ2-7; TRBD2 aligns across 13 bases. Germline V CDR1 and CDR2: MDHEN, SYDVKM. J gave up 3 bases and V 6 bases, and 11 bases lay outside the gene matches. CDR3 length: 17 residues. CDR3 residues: CASSHRTSGGRFYEQYF. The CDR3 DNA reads TGTGCCAGCAGCCATCGGACTAGCGGGGGCCGTTTCTACGAGCAGTACTTC.

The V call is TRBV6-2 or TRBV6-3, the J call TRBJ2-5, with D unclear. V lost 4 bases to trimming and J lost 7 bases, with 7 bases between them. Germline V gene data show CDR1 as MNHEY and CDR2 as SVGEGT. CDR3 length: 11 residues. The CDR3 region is CASSFTGTQYF. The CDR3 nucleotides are TGTGCCAGCAGTTTTACGGGGACCCAGTACTTC.

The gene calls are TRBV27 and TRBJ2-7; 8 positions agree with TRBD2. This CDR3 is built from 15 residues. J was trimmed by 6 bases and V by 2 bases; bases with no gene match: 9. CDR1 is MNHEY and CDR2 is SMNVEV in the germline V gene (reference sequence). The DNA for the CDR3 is TGTGCCAGCAGTTTAACTTCCGGGGGGGCTTCCGAGCAGTACTTC. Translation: CASSLTSGGASEQYF.

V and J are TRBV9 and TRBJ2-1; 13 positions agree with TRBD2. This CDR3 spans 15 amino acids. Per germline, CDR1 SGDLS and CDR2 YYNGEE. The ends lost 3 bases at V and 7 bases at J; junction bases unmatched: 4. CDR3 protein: CASSELAGGANEQFF. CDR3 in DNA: TGTGCCAGCAGCGAACTAGCGGGAGGGGCGAATGAGCAGTTCTTC.

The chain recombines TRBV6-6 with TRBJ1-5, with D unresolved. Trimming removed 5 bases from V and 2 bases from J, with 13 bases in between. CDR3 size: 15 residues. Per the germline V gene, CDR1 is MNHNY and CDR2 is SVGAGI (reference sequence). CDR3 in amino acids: CASSPQEFGNQPQHF. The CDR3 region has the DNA TGTGCCAGCAGTCCCCAAGAGTTTGGCAATCAGCCCCAGCATTTT.

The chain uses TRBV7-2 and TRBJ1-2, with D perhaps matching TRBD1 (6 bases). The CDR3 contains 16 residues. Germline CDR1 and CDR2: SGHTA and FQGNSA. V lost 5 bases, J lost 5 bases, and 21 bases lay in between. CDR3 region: CASSPTPPDSRYGYTF. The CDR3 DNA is TGTGCCAGCAGCCCAACCCCCCCGGACAGTCGATATGGCTACACCTTC. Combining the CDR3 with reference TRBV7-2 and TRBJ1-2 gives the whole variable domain GAGVSQSPSNKVTEKGKDVELRCDPISGHTALYWYRQSLGQGLEFLIYFQGNSAPDKSGLPSDRFSAERTGGSVSTLTIQRTQQEDSAVYLCASSPTPPDSRYGYTFGSGTRLTVV.

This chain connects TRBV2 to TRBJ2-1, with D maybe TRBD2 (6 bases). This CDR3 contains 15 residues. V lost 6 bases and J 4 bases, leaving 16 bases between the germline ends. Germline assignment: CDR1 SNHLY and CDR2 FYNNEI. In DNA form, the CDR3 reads TGTGCCAGCAGGGCCCAGGGAGGACCATACAATGAGCAGTTCTTC. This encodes CASRAQGGPYNEQFF.

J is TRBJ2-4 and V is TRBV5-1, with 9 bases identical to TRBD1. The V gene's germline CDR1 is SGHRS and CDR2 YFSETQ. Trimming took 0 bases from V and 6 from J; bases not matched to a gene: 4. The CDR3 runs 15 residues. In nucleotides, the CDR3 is TGCGCCAGCAGCTTGGTACAGGGGGCTGTAAACATTCAGTACTTC. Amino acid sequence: CASSLVQGAVNIQYF.

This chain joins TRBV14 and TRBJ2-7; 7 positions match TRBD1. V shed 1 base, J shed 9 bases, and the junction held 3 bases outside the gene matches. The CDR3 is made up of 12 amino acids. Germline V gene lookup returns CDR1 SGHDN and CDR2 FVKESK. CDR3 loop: CASSQAQGVQYF. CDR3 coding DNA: TGTGCCAGCAGCCAAGCGCAGGGGGTGCAGTACTTC.

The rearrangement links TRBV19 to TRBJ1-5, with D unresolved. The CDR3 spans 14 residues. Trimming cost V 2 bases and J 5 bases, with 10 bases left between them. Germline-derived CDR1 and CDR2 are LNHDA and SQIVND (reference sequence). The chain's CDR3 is CASSIPSADQPQHF. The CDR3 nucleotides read TGTGCCAGTAGTATACCATCGGCGGATCAGCCCCAGCATTTT.

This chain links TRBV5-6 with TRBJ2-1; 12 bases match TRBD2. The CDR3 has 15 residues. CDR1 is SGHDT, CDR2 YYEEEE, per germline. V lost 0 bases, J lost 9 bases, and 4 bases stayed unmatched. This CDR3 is CASSLGRLAGAEQFF. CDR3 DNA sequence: TGTGCCAGCAGCTTGGGGAGACTAGCGGGAGCTGAGCAGTTCTTC.

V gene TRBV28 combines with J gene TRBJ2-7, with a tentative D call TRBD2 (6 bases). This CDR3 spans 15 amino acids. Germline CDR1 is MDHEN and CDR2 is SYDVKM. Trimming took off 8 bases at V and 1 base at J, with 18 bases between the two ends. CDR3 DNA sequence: TGTGCCAGCGGGGAAGGGACTCCTAAATCCTACGAGCAGTACTTC. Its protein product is CASGEGTPKSYEQYF.

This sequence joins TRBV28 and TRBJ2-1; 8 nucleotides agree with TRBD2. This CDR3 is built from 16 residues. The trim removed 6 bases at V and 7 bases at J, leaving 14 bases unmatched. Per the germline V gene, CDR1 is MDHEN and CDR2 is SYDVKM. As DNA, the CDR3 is TGTGCCAGCAGCTCCACCTCAGCGGGAGCATCTAATGAGCAGTTCTTC. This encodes CASSSTSAGASNEQFF.

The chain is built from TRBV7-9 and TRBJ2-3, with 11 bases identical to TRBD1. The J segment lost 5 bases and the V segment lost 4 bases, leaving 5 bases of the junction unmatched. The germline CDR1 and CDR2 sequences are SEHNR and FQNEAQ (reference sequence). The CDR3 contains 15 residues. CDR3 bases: TGTGCCAGCAGCTGGGGACAGGGGGAAGGAGATACGCAGTATTTT. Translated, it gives CASSWGQGEGDTQYF.